This T cell receptor beta chain originates from a study of blood T cell repertoires in COVID-19. Study information: Sites in the United States, Italy and Spain provided acute and convalescent COVID-19 samples.

Germline CDR1 SGHTA, CDR2 FQGNSA. Trimming took 4 bases from V and 7 from J, leaving 10 bases between them. The CDR3 contains 13 residues. Original analysis: Amplification of reference gene primers was used by the study to estimate nucleated cell counts. Profiled with immunoSEQ multiplex PCR; TCRdb holds only in-frame clones, not every one. Clone size and the V and J calls come from that table; the DNA yielded D and trimming. The repertoire consists of about 53,000 clones, with around 78% occurring once and the leading ten covering more than 12%. The V gene is TRBV7-2, the J gene TRBJ1-4; D remains unclear. Sequenced: peripheral blood. This clonotype originated in a human donor with active or convalescent COVID-19. The donor label of this sample is uncertain. In nucleotides, the CDR3 is TGTGCCAGCAGCTCTCCCGAGATTGAAAAACTGTTTTTT. Translated: CASSSPEIEKLFF.